Below, one T cell receptor beta chain is given with its context. The study assigned cohorts using participant-reported clinical history. The study counted Cohort 3 donors as recovered given two negative PCRs, clearance, or symptom resolution. Measured with immunoSEQ multiplex PCR; TCRdb has only the in-frame clones, and not every one. Here the sample spans fewer than 350,000 clones, roughly 85% being singletons. The data derive from a study of blood T cell repertoires in COVID-19. Study-level background: Sites in the United States, Italy and Spain provided acute and convalescent COVID-19 samples. PBMCs, B-cell-depleted T cells, or T cells provided the cDNA or gDNA that made up the material.

V was shortened by 5 bases and J by 0 bases, with 5 bases between the two germline ends. The germline V gene has CDR1 GTSNPN and CDR2 SVGIG (reference sequence). The CDR3 totals 12 residues. Material: PBMCs or T cells enriched from blood (not recorded which). The chain is built from TRBV30 and TRBJ1-3; D gene ambiguous. This clonotype was obtained from a woman aged 45-65 years who had recovered from COVID-19. In DNA form, the CDR3 reads TGTGCCTGGTCGTCCTCTGGAAACACCATATATTTT. Protein: CAWSSSGNTIYF.